This T cell receptor (beta chain) was recorded in a study of spatial heterogeneity in lung cancer. Study at large: There were, on average, more than 8.5 raw-read appearances for each unique TCR and UMI combination. The study, taken as a whole, reports: Higher tumor mutation counts went along with higher counts of expanded intratumoral alpha and beta TCRs.

V dropped 2 bases and J dropped 5; count of bases not matched to a gene: 10. There are 16 residues in the CDR3. Germline V CDR1 and CDR2: LGHDT, YNNKEL (reference sequence). This clonotype is judged medium-sized (0.01 to 0.1%). The antigen remains undetermined. Described time point: sample taken at primary tumor resection. Patients with untreated early-stage non-small cell lung cancer, numbering 72, were the donors. TCRs were sequenced from unsorted whole RNA of tumor, nontumor lung or PBMC. A unique molecular identifier was carried by every single TCR cDNA molecule. TCRdb fed the 5' RACE reads into MiXCR, producing one record per CDR3 protein. The data hold several thousand distinct CDR3 sequences, with under 15% observed a single time.

This sequence joins TRBV3-1 and TRBJ1-2, with 8 bases fitting TRBD1. The sample consisted of lung tumor tissue, taken at surgery. The sequence was obtained from a female donor with early-stage non-small cell lung cancer. The chain's CDR3 is CASSQPGTGTDYGYTF. The CDR3 nucleotides read TGTGCCAGCAGCCAACCTGGGACAGGTACCGATTATGGCTACACCTTC.